These T cell receptor beta chains were read from a single sample in a study of CD8 T cells in Susac syndrome. Each CDR3 protein is one row after TCRdb ran MiXCR on the immunoSEQ multiplex PCR reads. This sample has 150,000 to 250,000 distinct CDR3 sequences, with about 95% found just once. Sequencing was done on a sample of CD4+ T cells from PBMCs. These receptors were taken from a human donor with multiple sclerosis. The CDR3 runs from the conserved cysteine through the conserved F or W. D genes are given only for firm matches. Clone size is given for some rows only: seen once, a few or many times, or a class if the clone is expanded.

J	V	D	size	CDR3	DNA
TRBJ2-2	TRBV12-3/TRBV12-4	.	.	CASSFFHGELFF	TGTGCCAGCAGTTTTTTCCACGGGGAGCTGTTTTTT
TRBJ2-7	TRBV30	.	.	CAWSRVPYEQYF	TGTGCCTGGAGCCGAGTCCCCTACGAGCAGTACTTC
TRBJ1-3	TRBV12-3/TRBV12-4	TRBD1	.	CASSFRAGGYGTGNTIYF	TGTGCCAGCAGTTTTAGGGCAGGGGGATATGGTACTGGAAACACCATATATTTT
TRBJ1-2	TRBV2	.	once	CASSRQATGYTF	TGTGCCAGCTCCAGGCAGGCCACTGGCTACACCTTC
TRBJ2-5	TRBV30	.	once	CAWSVGGTQETQYF	TGTGCCTGGAGTGTAGGGGGTACCCAAGAGACCCAGTACTTC
TRBJ2-5	TRBV7-3	.	.	CASSLNRTVKETQYF	TGTGCCAGCAGCCTAAACAGGACAGTAAAGGAGACCCAGTACTTC
TRBJ1-5	TRBV2	.	.	CASNPGSSNQPQHF	TGTGCCAGCAATCCTGGAAGTAGCAATCAGCCCCAGCATTTT
TRBJ2-4	TRBV30	.	.	CAWSPDRLFKNIQYF	TGTGCCTGGAGTCCGGACCGATTATTCAAAAACATTCAGTACTTC
TRBJ2-5	TRBV5-1	.	.	CASRAVGQETQYF	TGCGCCAGCAGGGCGGTGGGCCAAGAGACCCAGTACTTC
TRBJ1-1	TRBV30	TRBD1	.	CALDRGQGNTEAFF	TGTGCCCTAGACAGGGGGCAAGGGAACACTGAAGCTTTCTTT
TRBJ2-4	TRBV7-9	.	.	CASSLELAKNIQYF	TGTGCCAGCAGCTTAGAACTAGCCAAAAACATTCAGTACTTC
TRBJ2-5	TRBV25-1	.	.	CASSDDTGPKETQYF	TGTGCCAGCAGTGATGATACAGGCCCAAAAGAGACCCAGTACTTC
TRBJ1-6	TRBV6-1	.	.	CASSESVTARSPLHF	TGTGCCAGCAGTGAATCTGTCACCGCCCGCTCACCCCTCCACTTT
TRBJ2-1	TRBV7-3	.	.	CASSLTGDGNEQFF	TGTGCCAGCAGCTTAACTGGGGACGGGAATGAGCAGTTCTTC
TRBJ1-1	TRBV18	TRBD1	.	CASSPRGTGTMNTEAFF	TGTGCCAGCTCACCTAGGGGGACAGGTACTATGAACACTGAAGCTTTCTTT
TRBJ1-2	TRBV20-1	.	.	CSARRGHGYTF	TGCAGTGCTAGAAGGGGCCATGGCTACACCTTC
TRBJ2-1	TRBV12-3/TRBV12-4	TRBD2	.	CASSLGLAGYNEQFF	TGTGCCAGCAGTTTAGGACTAGCGGGATACAATGAGCAGTTCTTC
TRBJ2-7	TRBV24-1	TRBD2	.	CATSDPGTSHEQYF	TGTGCCACCAGTGATCCCGGGACTAGCCACGAGCAGTACTTC
TRBJ1-2	TRBV24-1	TRBD1	.	CATSDSRDRVGHTF	TGTGCCACCAGTGATTCCCGGGACAGGGTTGGCCACACCTTC
TRBJ2-2	TRBV3-1	.	.	CASSQPSGHYTGELFF	TGTGCCAGCAGCCAACCATCAGGACACTACACCGGGGAGCTGTTTTTT
TRBJ2-5	TRBV30	.	.	CAWSVGQAAVETQYF	TGTGCCTGGAGTGTCGGGCAAGCTGCAGTAGAGACCCAGTACTTC
TRBJ2-3	TRBV24-1	TRBD2	.	CATSDSRGGGDTQYF	TGTGCCACCAGTGATTCCCGGGGGGGTGGCGATACGCAGTATTTT